The 23 T cell receptor beta chains below were found in one sample sequenced in a study of blood T cell repertoires in COVID-19. The method was immunoSEQ multiplex PCR; TCRdb's version includes in-frame clones alone and lacks a portion of them. Of 25,000 to 30,000 clones detected, around 87% appear once; the ten largest clones hold roughly 12%. Source material: peripheral blood. All receptors come from a human donor in a cohort sampled during active COVID-19. The donor label of this sample is uncertain.

This clone was recorded once. This chain uses TRBV2 with TRBJ2-3; 10 nucleotides line up with TRBD2. The CDR3 has 14 amino acids. With 7 bases clipped from V and 3 bases from J, the junction kept 4 bases outside the gene matches. Looked up from germline, CDR1 is SNHLY and CDR2 is FYNNEI. CDR3 in DNA: TGTGCCAGCACCCCGGGACTAGCGACAGATACGCAGTATTTT. Translated, it gives CASTPGLATDTQYF.

The table lists this clone with a count of one. Written as DNA, the CDR3 is TGCGCCAGCAGTTGGACAGGGGGAGAGACCCAGTACTTC. It specifies CASSWTGGETQYF. The J gene is TRBJ2-5, the V gene TRBV4-1; TRBD1 aligns across 10 bases. This CDR3 spans 13 amino acids. CDR1 is MGHRA, CDR2 YSYEKL, per germline. Losses at the gene ends were 6 bases for V and 4 bases for J; bases not matched to a gene: 2.

The chain joins TRBV6-6 to TRBJ1-1; TRBD1 is a possible D gene (6 bases). Trimming shortened V by 6 bases and J by 0 bases, and 11 bases separated the two germline ends. Germline V gene sequence: CDR1 MNHNY, CDR2 SVGAGI (reference sequence). There are 14 residues in the CDR3. The CDR3 protein is CASRGAGVNTEAFF. In nucleotides, the CDR3 is TGTGCCAGCAGGGGGGCTGGGGTGAACACTGAAGCTTTCTTT.

V usage is TRBV7-6 and J usage is TRBJ2-1; 7 bases are shared with TRBD2. CDR1 and CDR2 from the germline V gene are SGHVS and FNYEAQ. After removal of 6 bases from V and 0 bases from J, the junction contained 8 bases not matched to a gene. CDR3 size: 16 residues. CDR3 nucleotide sequence: TGTGCCAGCAGGGGGATGAGCGGGGACTCCTACAATGAGCAGTTCTTC. This translates into CASRGMSGDSYNEQFF. The variable domain in full, with the rest retrieved from reference TRBV7-6 and TRBJ2-1, is GAGVSQSPRYKVTKRGQDVALRCDPISGHVSLYWYRQALGQGPEFLTYFNYEAQQDKSGLPNDRFSAERPEGSISTLTIQRTEQRDSAMYRCASRGMSGDSYNEQFFGPGTRLTVL.

The CDR3 DNA reads TGTGCCAGCAGCCTCCCTGCCGGGACAGGGGGCAAGGATGAGCAGTTCTTC. As protein: CASSLPAGTGGKDEQFF. The chain has TRBV2 and TRBJ2-1, with TRBD1 matching 12 bases. V trimming: 6 bases; J trimming: 8 bases; junction bases outside the gene matches: 14. The CDR3 spans 17 residues. Germline assignment: CDR1 SNHLY and CDR2 FYNNEI.

The V and J genes are TRBV11-3 and TRBJ2-3, with a weak D call TRBD1 (6 bases). In germline, CDR1 is SGHNT, CDR2 YENEEA. The length of the CDR3 is 17 residues. Trimming cost V 2 bases and J 4 bases, with 19 bases left between them. The CDR3 bases are TGTGCCAGCAGCTTACATGTAGGGCAGGGGTGGGCAGATACGCAGTATTTT. This translates into CASSLHVGQGWADTQYF.

The chain links TRBV28 to TRBJ2-3; 11 nucleotides agree with TRBD2. The CDR3 is made up of 16 amino acids. V lost 2 bases, J lost 0 bases, and 1 base stayed unmatched. CDR1 MDHEN and CDR2 SYDVKM come from the germline V gene. In DNA form, the CDR3 reads TGTGCCAGCAGTTTAGCTAGCGGGGGGAGCACAGATACGCAGTATTTT. Translated: CASSLASGGSTDTQYF. The whole variable domain, filled in from reference TRBV28 and TRBJ2-3, reads DVKVTQSSRYLVKRTGEKVFLECVQDMDHENMFWYRQDPGLGLRLIYFSYDVKMKEKGDIPEGYSVSREKKERFSLILESASTNQTSMYLCASSLASGGSTDTQYFGPGTRLTVL.

The V call is TRBV11-2, the J call TRBJ2-3; 9 nucleotides match TRBD2. The CDR3 has 16 residues. With V trimmed by 3 bases and J by 3 bases, 7 bases remained unmatched. Germline V gene data show CDR1 as SGHAT and CDR2 as FQNNGV. The CDR3 nucleotides are TGTGCCAGCAGCTTGAGGAGGGGACTAGCAACAGATACGCAGTATTTT. Amino acids: CASSLRRGLATDTQYF.

This chain links TRBV24-1 with TRBJ2-7, with D perhaps TRBD1 (5 bases). This CDR3 has 15 residues. Trimming took 5 bases from V and 2 from J, leaving 15 bases between them. Germline assignment: CDR1 KGHDR and CDR2 SFDVKD. Here the CDR3 DNA reads TGTGCCACCAGTGGCTCGACAGTTGGGGCCTACGAGCAGTACTTC. Its translation: CATSGSTVGAYEQYF.

This clone has just one count. V gene TRBV15 combines with J gene TRBJ2-7; TRBD1 aligns across 10 bases. Germline-derived CDR1 and CDR2 are LNHNV and YYDKDF (reference sequence). Trimming removed 0 bases from V and 6 bases from J; junction bases left unmatched: 5. The CDR3 length is 15 residues. The CDR3 spells CATSRDWGTGAEQYF. In DNA form, the CDR3 reads TGTGCCACCAGCAGAGATTGGGGGACAGGGGCCGAGCAGTACTTC.

The chain couples TRBV30 to TRBJ1-1, with 7 bases that match TRBD1. Germline values: CDR1 GTSNPN, CDR2 SVGIG (reference sequence). J was trimmed by 7 bases and V by 3 bases; bases with no gene match: 8. CDR3 length: 13 residues. The CDR3 protein is CAWSSGRGDEAFF. The CDR3 DNA reads TGTGCCTGGAGCTCAGGCAGGGGGGATGAAGCTTTCTTT.

The rearrangement joins TRBV3-1 (or the pseudogene TRBV3-2) to TRBJ2-5; 9 positions agree with TRBD2. Germline V gives CDR1 LGHDT, CDR2 YNNKEL (reference sequence). The V and J ends lost 6 bases and 0 bases, in that order; junction bases with no gene match: 2. This CDR3 is built from 14 residues. The CDR3 DNA reads as TGTGCCAGCAGGCGACTAGCGGACCAAGAGACCCAGTACTTC. It encodes CASRRLADQETQYF.

This rearrangement joins TRBV5-5 to TRBJ2-7; D is unclear. This CDR3 has 15 residues. Germline values: CDR1 SGHKS, CDR2 YYEKEE (reference sequence). Deletions cut 4 bases from V and 2 bases from J, with 16 bases between. Here the CDR3 reads CASSLTPYLTYEQYF. CDR3 DNA sequence: TGTGCCAGCAGCCTTACCCCCTATTTGACCTACGAGCAGTACTTC. The full variable domain, in which reference TRBV5-5 and TRBJ2-7 provide the parts outside the CDR3, is DAGVTQSPTHLIKTRGQQVTLRCSPISGHKSVSWYQQVLGQGPQFIFQYYEKEERGRGNFPDRFSARQFPNYSSELNVNALLLGDSALYLCASSLTPYLTYEQYFGPGTRLTVT.

V is TRBV6-5 and J is TRBJ2-2; weak D call: TRBD2 (6 bases). The CDR3 loop spans 14 amino acids. From germline, CDR1 is MNHEY and CDR2 SVGAGI. V was trimmed by 5 bases and J by 8 bases, leaving 15 bases between them. Here the CDR3 reads CASSRDRGVGELFF. The CDR3 bases are TGTGCCAGCAGTCGGGATCGCGGGGTAGGGGAGCTGTTTTTT.

This chain links TRBV30 with TRBJ2-1; 7 bases agree with TRBD1. The V segment lost 2 bases and the J segment 4 bases; nucleotides outside the gene matches: 5. Germline V gene data show CDR1 as GTSNPN and CDR2 as SVGIG (reference sequence). This CDR3 contains 14 residues. In nucleotides, the CDR3 is TGTGCCTGGAGTAGAGGGGGCAAATACAATGAGCAGTTCTTC. Amino acid sequence: CAWSRGGKYNEQFF.

This clone was counted once. V and J are TRBV10-1 and TRBJ2-2; tentative D call: TRBD2 (5 bases). The CDR3 is made up of 13 amino acids. With 8 bases removed from V and 0 bases from J, the gap between germline ends came to 7 bases. Germline assignment: CDR1 WNHNN and CDR2 SYGVQD (reference sequence). Written as DNA, the CDR3 is TGCGCCAGCGCGGGTCCGAACACCGGGGAGCTGTTTTTT. The encoded protein is CASAGPNTGELFF.

The chain recombines TRBV19 with TRBJ1-3; D uncertain. Germline V gene sequence: CDR1 LNHDA, CDR2 SQIVND (reference sequence). The CDR3 extends over 14 amino acids. V lost 6 bases and J lost 0, with 9 bases in between. CDR3 sequence reads: CASSPVISGNTIYF. The CDR3 DNA reads TGTGCCAGTAGCCCCGTTATCTCTGGAAACACCATATATTTT.

V gene TRBV2 combines with J gene TRBJ2-1; 11 nucleotides align to TRBD1. The CDR3 contains 13 residues. Germline trimming cut 10 bases from V and 12 bases from J; bases unmatched to any gene: 11. CDR1 SNHLY and CDR2 FYNNEI come from the germline V gene. CDR3 region: CATSGTGGRGQFF. Written as DNA, the CDR3 is TGTGCCACCTCCGGGACAGGGGGTAGAGGGCAGTTCTTC.

This clone was seen only once. This chain uses TRBV24-1 with TRBJ2-5; 7 nucleotides align to TRBD1. The CDR3 is made up of 15 amino acids. CDR1 is KGHDR, CDR2 SFDVKD, per germline. With V trimmed by 1 base and J by 1 base, 2 bases remained unmatched. CDR3: CATSDLYRGQETQYF. For the CDR3, the DNA is TGTGCCACCAGTGATTTATACAGGGGCCAAGAGACCCAGTACTTC.

The V gene is TRBV7-3, the J gene TRBJ2-5; weak D call: TRBD1 (6 bases). Germline CDR1 is SGHTA and CDR2 is FQGTGA. The CDR3 has 15 amino acids. The V and J ends lost 0 bases and 1 base respectively, with 9 bases between them. CDR3 sequence reads: CASSLTSDSQETQYF. CDR3 nucleotides: TGTGCCAGCAGCTTAACGTCGGACAGCCAAGAGACCCAGTACTTC.

The chain employs TRBV5-4 and TRBJ2-3, with D maybe TRBD1 (5 bases). The CDR3 length is 14 residues. With 0 bases removed from V and 2 bases from J, the gap between germline ends came to 7 bases. CDR1 is SGHNT and CDR2 is YYREEE in the germline V gene (reference sequence). DNA of the CDR3: TGTGCCAGCAGCTTGGGGGGCAACACAGATACGCAGTATTTT. This codes for CASSLGGNTDTQYF.

This clone came up a few times. V gene TRBV19 combines with J gene TRBJ2-7, with D possibly matching TRBD1 (6 bases). Germline CDR1 reads LNHDA; CDR2 reads SQIVND (reference sequence). Deletions cut 2 bases from V and 5 bases from J, with 16 bases between. The CDR3 loop spans 15 amino acids. The CDR3 loop is CASSIIMAGVDEQYF. The DNA for the CDR3 is TGTGCCAGTAGTATAATAATGGCAGGGGTGGACGAGCAGTACTTC.

CDR3 nucleotide sequence: TGTGCCAGCAGTTGGACTAGCGGGGGAACCGGGGAGCTGTTTTTT. Translation: CASSWTSGGTGELFF. The chain has TRBV27 and TRBJ2-2; 13 nucleotides align to TRBD2. From germline, CDR1 is MNHEY and CDR2 SMNVEV (reference sequence). Trimming took 4 bases from V and 5 from J; bases not matched to a gene: 1. CDR3 length: 15 residues.